This T cell receptor beta chain comes out of a study of blood T cell repertoires in COVID-19. Using immunoSEQ multiplex PCR, the repertoire was profiled, and TCRdb retains in-frame clones only, with some absent. The sample lists about 480,000 clones; 89% were seen once. The germline V gene has CDR1 SNHLY and CDR2 FYNNEI. This CDR3 comprises 14 residues. J gave up 13 bases and V 4 bases, and 11 bases lay outside the gene matches. Sample: peripheral blood. The chain joins TRBV2 to TRBJ2-1; 9 bases align to TRBD1. The sequence derives from a man aged 18 to 35 with COVID-19, enrolled during active disease. The CDR3 DNA is TGTGCCAGCAGTGTCCGGACAGGGGTCCTCGGCCAGTTCTTC. It yields the protein CASSVRTGVLGQFF.